This T cell receptor beta chain comes out of a study of T cells in Graves' hyperthyroidism and ophthalmopathy (dated by TCRdb to between 2019 and 2020). For the wider study: Peripheral blood was sampled at the time of initial diagnosis, prior to any treatment. To identify TCR V-J signatures that set the groups apart, the researchers used a discovery cohort of about a hundred patients, made up of 43 with Graves' ophthalmopathy and some 58 with stable Graves' hyperthyroidism. Once sampling was done, hyperthyroidism patients were given methimazole at a starting dose of 30 mg daily, whereas ophthalmopathy patients were given high-dose intravenous methylprednisolone. The approximately 98 discovery patients were randomly divided into training and test sets at a 7:3 ratio. According to the paper, TCR Vbeta CDR3 sequencing was carried out on roughly 130 peripheral blood samples, which came from 40 to 45 ophthalmopathy, approximately 78 hyperthyroidism and some 17 progressor patients. In addition, the study compared T-cell repertoires in thyroid tissue and in blood from roughly 6 Graves' hyperthyroidism patients. Prospective prediction of ophthalmopathy was tested in an independent validation cohort of 18 to 20 hyperthyroidism patients and some 17 patients who later progressed to ophthalmopathy. General findings and caveats noted by the study authors: Blood samples also contained most of the expanded thyroid clonotypes (frequency above 0.001), which suggests that blood repertoires may reflect thyroid immune responses. A 13 V-J signature model separated ophthalmopathy from stable hyperthyroidism, with nearly 90% sensitivity and 81.08% specificity in cross-validation and 80%/75% in testing. No statistical method was used to set the sample size in advance, and investigators knew the group allocation. During validation, the model predicted progression to ophthalmopathy a median of about 5.9 months ahead of onset, with almost 71% sensitivity and around 73% specificity.

From the germline V gene (reference sequence), CDR1 is GTSNPN and CDR2 is SVGIG. V drops 4 bases and J drops 10 bases, leaving 25 bases in between. From the cysteine through the phenylalanine, the CDR3 covers 15 amino acids. This entry keeps only the CDR3 DNA: 45 bases, framed from base 1. In the ophthalmopathy patients, disease was moderately to severely active, with a Clinical Activity Score of 3 or more, a NOSPECS grade of 4 or more, and a duration of less than 3 months. The study excluded patients with uncontrolled infections, other autoimmune diseases, pregnancy or lactation. Clinical symptoms, serum thyroxine and TRAb, thyroid ultrasound, and orbital computed tomography formed the basis for the diagnoses. PBMCs were isolated from 8 to 10 ml of fresh peripheral blood by Ficoll-Paque density gradient centrifugation. Total RNA was extracted using Trizol reagent, and RNA quality was assessed on an Agilent 2100 Bioanalyzer.

TCR beta CDR3 regions were amplified from RNA transcripts. For the first round of RT-PCR on the TCR CDR3, the HTBI primer set was used together with the Qiagen OneStep RT-PCR kit. The libraries were constructed in a second round of multiplex PCR and then size-selected and purified. The libraries were sequenced on an Illumina HiSeq2000 using paired-end 100 bp reads. Regarding the original processing steps: SOAPnuke was used to process the raw data, with reads discarded if the reads contained adapters or uncalled bases, had a mean Phred below 15, or lacked an exact constant-primer or identifier match. High-quality paired reads were merged with COPE v1.2.5, and unique nucleotide sequences were defined as clonotypes. MiTCR v1.1 was used to align the clonotypes against IMGT TRBV, TRBD and TRBJ reference segments. The analysis was restricted to V-J combinations with a frequency above 0.0001, which together covered 99% to 99.2% of the repertoires. A TCS score was defined as the ratio between F50 (clonal expansion) and ExV (chaos), using BLOSUM62-based TCRdist between CDR3 peptides within each V-J. Welch's t-statistics and random forest reduced 500 to 550 V-J features to some 14, which were used in a naive Bayes classifier (R e1071). Using fastp trimming at Q25 and MiXCR clonotype assembly, TCRdb reanalyzed the public sequencing data and kept in-frame beta chains. Each CDR3 protein gets just one entry, which takes the most common genes and DNA from the rows behind it. TCRdb assigned the V and J calls; the authors' analysis was not used. In this sample the table shows a few hundred thousand distinct CDR3 sequences, about a sixth of which occur a single time. Together, the top ten hold 2.5% to 4% of the sample.

Details on this clonotype: No cognate antigen has been identified for it. Per-nucleotide qualities are absent, and no much larger clonotype sits a single base away.

The rearrangement combines TRBV30 with TRBJ1-2, with the identity of the D gene unclear. This TCR came from a woman between 35 and 50 years old with Graves' ophthalmopathy. Sequencing was done on a sample of blood. The DNA sequence follows: TGTGCCTGGAAACCTGGGGTCATCCCGCTTGAGGACTACACCTTC. This encodes CAWKPGVIPLEDYTF.